This T cell receptor beta chain was sequenced in a study of blood T cell repertoires in COVID-19. Background on the study: Samples representing acute and convalescent COVID-19 were sourced from the United States, Italy and Spain. Sources were T cells, B-cell-depleted T cells, or PBMCs; the material itself was cDNA or gDNA.

In the original processing: Amplification of reference gene primers was used by the study to estimate nucleated cell counts. The repertoire was sequenced with immunoSEQ multiplex PCR; TCRdb's copy has only in-frame clones and lacks some. That table furnishes V, J and clone size, whereas the DNA furnished D and trimming. The sample lists roughly 40,000 clones, 60% to 85% occurring once. This CDR3 contains 12 residues. The V gene's germline CDR1 is LGHDT and CDR2 YNNKEL (reference sequence). The germline V and J ends were trimmed by 8 bases and 6 bases, with 13 bases remaining between them. The clonotype comes from a man aged 65 to 85 with active or convalescent COVID-19. This chain links TRBV3-1 (or the pseudogene TRBV3-2) with TRBJ1-2, with D possibly TRBD1 on 6 matching bases. What was sequenced was peripheral blood. The CDR3 nucleotides are TGTGCCAGCCTGGGGGACAACGATGGCTACACCTTC. Encoded protein: CASLGDNDGYTF.